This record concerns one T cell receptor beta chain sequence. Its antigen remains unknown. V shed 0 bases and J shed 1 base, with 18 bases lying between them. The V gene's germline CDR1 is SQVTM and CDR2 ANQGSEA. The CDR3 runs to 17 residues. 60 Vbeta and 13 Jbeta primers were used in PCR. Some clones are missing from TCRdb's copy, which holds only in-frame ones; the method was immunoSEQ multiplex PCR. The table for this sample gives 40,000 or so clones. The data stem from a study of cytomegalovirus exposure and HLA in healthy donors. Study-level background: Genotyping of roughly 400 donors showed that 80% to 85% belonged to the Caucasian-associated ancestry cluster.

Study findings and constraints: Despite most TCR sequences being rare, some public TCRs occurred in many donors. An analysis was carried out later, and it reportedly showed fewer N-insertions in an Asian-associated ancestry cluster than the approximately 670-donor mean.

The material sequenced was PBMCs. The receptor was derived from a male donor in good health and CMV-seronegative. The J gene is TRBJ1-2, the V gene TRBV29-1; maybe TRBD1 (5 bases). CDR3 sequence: CSVEDRSQGGYNYGYTF. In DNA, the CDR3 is TGCAGCGTTGAAGACCGATCCCAGGGAGGCTATAACTATGGCTACACCTTC.